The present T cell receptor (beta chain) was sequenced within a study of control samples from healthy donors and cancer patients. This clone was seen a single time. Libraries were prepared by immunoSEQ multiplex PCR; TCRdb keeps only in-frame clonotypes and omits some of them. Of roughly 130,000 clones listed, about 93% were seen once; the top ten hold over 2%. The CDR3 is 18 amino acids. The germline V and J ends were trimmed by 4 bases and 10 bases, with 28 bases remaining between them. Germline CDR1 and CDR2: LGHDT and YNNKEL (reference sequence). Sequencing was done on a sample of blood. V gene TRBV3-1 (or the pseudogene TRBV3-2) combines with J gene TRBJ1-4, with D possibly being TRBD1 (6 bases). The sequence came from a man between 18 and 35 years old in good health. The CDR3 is CASSRLESTGPLELKLFF. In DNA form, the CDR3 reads TGTGCCAGCAGCCGACTAGAATCAACAGGGCCGCTGGAGCTAAAACTGTTTTTT.